What follows describes a single T cell receptor beta chain. At the DNA level, this CDR3 is encoded by other sequences in the same sample as well. This table comes from immunoSEQ multiplex PCR, and its TCRdb copy is limited to in-frame clones, with some not included. The table has some 17,000 clones, roughly 82% seen once; the top ten hold around 6%. Graft material was processed, releasing intraepithelial and lamina propria lymphocytes. This sample was included in a study of graft-versus-host responses after intestinal transplantation. Study-level background: The transplants performed in recipients were multivisceral, liver-intestinal, or isolated intestinal.

CDR3 size: 14 residues. Germline V gene data show CDR1 as MDHEN and CDR2 as SYDVKM. Losses at the gene ends were 5 bases for V and 2 bases for J; bases not matched to a gene: 2. This TCR was recovered from a human patient who received an intestinal transplant, so some T cells may come from the graft donor. The sample was ileum tissue, taken 17 days after transplant. The gene calls are TRBV28 and TRBJ1-3, with 8 bases that match TRBD1. The CDR3 is CASSAGGTGNTIYF. For the CDR3, the DNA is TGTGCCAGCAGTGCAGGGGGCACTGGAAACACCATATATTTT.